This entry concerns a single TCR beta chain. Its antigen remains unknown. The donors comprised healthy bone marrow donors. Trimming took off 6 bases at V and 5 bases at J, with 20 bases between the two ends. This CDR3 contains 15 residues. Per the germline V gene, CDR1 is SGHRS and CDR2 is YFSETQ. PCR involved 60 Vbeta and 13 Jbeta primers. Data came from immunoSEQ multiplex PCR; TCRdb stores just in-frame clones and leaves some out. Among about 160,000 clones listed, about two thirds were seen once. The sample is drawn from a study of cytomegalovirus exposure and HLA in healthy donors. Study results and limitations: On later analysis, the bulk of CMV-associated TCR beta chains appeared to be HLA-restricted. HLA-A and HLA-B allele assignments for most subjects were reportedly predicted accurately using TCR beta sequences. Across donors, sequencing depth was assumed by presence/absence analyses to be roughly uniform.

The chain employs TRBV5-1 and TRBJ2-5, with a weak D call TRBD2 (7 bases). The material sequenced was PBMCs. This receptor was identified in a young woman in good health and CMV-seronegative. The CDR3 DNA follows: TGCGCCAGCACAGTTCGAGGGGGGGGCTTGGAGACCCAGTACTTC. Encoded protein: CASTVRGGGLETQYF.